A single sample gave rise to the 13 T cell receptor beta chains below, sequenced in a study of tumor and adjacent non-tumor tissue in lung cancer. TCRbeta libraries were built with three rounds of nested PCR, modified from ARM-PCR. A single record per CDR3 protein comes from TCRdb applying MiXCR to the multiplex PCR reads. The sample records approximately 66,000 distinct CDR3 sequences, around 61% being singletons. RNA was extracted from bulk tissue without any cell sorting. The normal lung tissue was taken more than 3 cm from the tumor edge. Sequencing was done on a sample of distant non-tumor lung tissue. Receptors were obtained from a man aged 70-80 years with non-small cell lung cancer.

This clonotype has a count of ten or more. DNA for the CDR3: TGCGCCAGCAGCCTAGACCCACAGGGGGCCCAGAAGAATGAAGCTTTCTTT. This encodes CASSLDPQGAQKNEAFF. The chain has TRBV4-1 and TRBJ1-1; 9 nucleotides match TRBD1. Germline V gives CDR1 MGHRA, CDR2 YSYEKL. The CDR3 length is 17 residues. V was pared by 4 bases and J by 7 bases, with 16 bases of the junction left unmatched.

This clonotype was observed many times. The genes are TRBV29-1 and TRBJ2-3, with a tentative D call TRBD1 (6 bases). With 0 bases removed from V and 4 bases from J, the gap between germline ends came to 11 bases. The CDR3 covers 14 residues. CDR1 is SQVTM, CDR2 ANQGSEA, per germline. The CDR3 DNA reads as TGCAGCGTTGAAGATCTTTGGGGGCCAGATACGCAGTATTTT. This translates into CSVEDLWGPDTQYF.

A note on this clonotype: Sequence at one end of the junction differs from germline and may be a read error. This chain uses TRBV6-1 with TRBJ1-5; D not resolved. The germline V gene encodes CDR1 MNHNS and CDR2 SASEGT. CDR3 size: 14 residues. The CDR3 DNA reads TGTGACAGCACTGCTGAACCCTTCAATCAGCCCCAGCATTTT. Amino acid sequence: CDSTAEPFNQPQHF.

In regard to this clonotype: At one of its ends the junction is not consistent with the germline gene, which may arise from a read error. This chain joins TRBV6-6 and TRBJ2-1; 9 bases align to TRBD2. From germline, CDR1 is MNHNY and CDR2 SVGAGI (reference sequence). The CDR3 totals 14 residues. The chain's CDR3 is CVSTLLAGSGEQFF. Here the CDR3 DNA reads TGTGTCAGCACCCTCCTAGCGGGGTCTGGTGAGCAGTTCTTC.

This CDR3 reads CASSDFSGMGPYEQYF. As DNA, the CDR3 is TGTGCCAGCAGTGACTTCTCCGGGATGGGGCCCTACGAGCAGTACTTC. The rearrangement uses TRBV6-2 or TRBV6-3 and TRBJ2-7; D possibly uses TRBD1 or TRBD2 (5 bases each). Germline V gene sequence: CDR1 MNHEY, CDR2 SVGEGT. The CDR3 covers 16 residues. V dropped 5 bases and J dropped 2 bases, with 19 bases sitting between them.

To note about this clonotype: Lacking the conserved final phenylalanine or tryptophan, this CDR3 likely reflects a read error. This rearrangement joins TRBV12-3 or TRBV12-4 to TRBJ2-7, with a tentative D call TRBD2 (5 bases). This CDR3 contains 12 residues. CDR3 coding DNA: TGTGCAAGCAGTCACGGACTTATCGAGCAGTACTTA. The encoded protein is CASSHGLIEQYL.

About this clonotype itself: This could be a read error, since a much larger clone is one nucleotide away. The CDR3 is CSVKATAQPQHF. In nucleotides, the CDR3 is TGCAGTGTCAAGGCCACCGCCCAGCCCCAGCATTTT. The rearrangement links TRBV20-1 to TRBJ1-5; D is unclear. The ends were cut back, 7 bases at V and 7 bases at J, with 14 bases in the middle. CDR3 length equals 12 residues. Germline CDR1 is DFQATT and CDR2 is SNEGSKA (reference sequence).

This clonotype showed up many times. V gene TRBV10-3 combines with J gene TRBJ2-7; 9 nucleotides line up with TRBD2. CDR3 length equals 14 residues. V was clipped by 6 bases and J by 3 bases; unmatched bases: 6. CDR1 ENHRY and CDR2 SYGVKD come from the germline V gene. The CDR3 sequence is CAISALAGDYEQYF. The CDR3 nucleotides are TGTGCCATCAGCGCTTTAGCGGGGGACTACGAGCAGTACTTC.

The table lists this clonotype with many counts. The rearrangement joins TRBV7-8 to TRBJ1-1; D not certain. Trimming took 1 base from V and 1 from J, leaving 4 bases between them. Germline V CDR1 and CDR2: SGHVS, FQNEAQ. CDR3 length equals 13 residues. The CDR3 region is CASSLGANTEAFF. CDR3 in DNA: TGTGCCAGCAGCTTAGGAGCGAACACTGAAGCTTTCTTT.

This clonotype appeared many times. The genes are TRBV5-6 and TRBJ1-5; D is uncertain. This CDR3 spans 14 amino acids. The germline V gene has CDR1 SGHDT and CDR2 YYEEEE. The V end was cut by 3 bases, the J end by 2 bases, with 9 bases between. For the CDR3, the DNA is TGTGCCAGCAGCTGGTTCGGGGGCAATCAGCCCCAGCATTTT. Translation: CASSWFGGNQPQHF.

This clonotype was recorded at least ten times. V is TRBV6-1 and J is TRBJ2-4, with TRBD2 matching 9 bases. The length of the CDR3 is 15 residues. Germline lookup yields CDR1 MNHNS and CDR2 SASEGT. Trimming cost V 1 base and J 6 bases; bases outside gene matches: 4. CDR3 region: CASSEDLAGRNIQYF. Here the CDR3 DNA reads TGTGCCAGCAGTGAAGATCTAGCGGGGAGAAACATTCAGTACTTC.

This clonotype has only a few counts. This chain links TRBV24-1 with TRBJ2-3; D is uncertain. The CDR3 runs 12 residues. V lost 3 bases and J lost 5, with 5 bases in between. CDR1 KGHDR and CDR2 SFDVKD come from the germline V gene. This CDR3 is CATSDRGDTQYF. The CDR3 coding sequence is TGTGCCACCAGTGATCGTGGAGATACGCAGTATTTT.

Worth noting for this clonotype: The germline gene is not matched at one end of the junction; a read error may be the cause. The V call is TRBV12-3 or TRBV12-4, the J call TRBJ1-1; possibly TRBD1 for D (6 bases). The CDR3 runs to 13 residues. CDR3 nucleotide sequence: TGTGCCAGCAGGCGGGACACGGACACTGAAGCTCTCTTT. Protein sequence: CASRRDTDTEALF.